This T cell receptor (beta chain) was documented in a study of blood T cell repertoires in COVID-19. Measured with immunoSEQ multiplex PCR; TCRdb has only the in-frame clones, and not every one. The repertoire holds about 87,000 clones, with less than 80% as singletons. CDR1 and CDR2 (germline): ENHRY, SYGVKD. V was pared by 3 bases and J by 4 bases, with 7 bases between. The CDR3 spans 13 residues. This TCR derives from a woman between 50 and 59 years old with acute or convalescent COVID-19. The chain recombines TRBV10-3 with TRBJ1-5; D gene ambiguous. The sample was peripheral blood. The CDR3 is CAISDGGNQPQHF. The CDR3 DNA sequence: TGTGCCATCAGTGATGGAGGGAATCAGCCCCAGCATTTT.